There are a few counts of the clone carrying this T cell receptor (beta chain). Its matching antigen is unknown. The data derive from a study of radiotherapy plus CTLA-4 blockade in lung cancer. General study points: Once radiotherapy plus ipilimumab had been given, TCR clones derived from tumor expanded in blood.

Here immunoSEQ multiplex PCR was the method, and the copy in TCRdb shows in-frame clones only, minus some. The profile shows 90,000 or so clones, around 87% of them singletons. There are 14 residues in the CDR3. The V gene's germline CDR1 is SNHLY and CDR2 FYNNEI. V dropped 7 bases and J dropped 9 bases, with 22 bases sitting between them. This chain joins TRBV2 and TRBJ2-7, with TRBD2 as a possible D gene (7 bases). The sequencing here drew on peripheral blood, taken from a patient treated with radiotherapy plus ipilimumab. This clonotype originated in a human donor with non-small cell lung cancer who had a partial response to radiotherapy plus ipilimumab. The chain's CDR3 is CASTKNLGGGAQYV. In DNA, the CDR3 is TGTGCCAGCACGAAAAACCTAGGGGGGGGAGCGCAGTACGTC.